This entry lists 2 T cell receptor beta chains sequenced from one sample in a study of blood T cell dynamics during melanoma immunotherapy. This table comes from immunoSEQ multiplex PCR, and its TCRdb copy is limited to in-frame clones, with some not included. The table has around 880 clones, about 87% seen once. The time point denotes: week 3, after first cycle of checkpoint inhibitor. Sequencing used cell-free DNA from blood, obtained from a patient treated with checkpoint blockade. The receptor set was obtained from a human donor with melanoma.

V usage is TRBV7-8 and J usage is TRBJ1-3; 9 nucleotides agree with TRBD1. The CDR3 loop spans 15 amino acids. The germline gives CDR1 SGHVS, CDR2 FQNEAQ. The trim removed 3 bases at V and 4 bases at J, leaving 4 bases unmatched. The DNA of the CDR3 is TGTGCCAGCAGCTTGAGACAGGGGGACGGAAACACCATATATTTT. Amino acids: CASSLRQGDGNTIYF.

V is TRBV19 and J is TRBJ2-3; 9 nucleotides align to TRBD2. With 3 bases clipped from V and 5 bases from J, the junction kept 6 bases outside the gene matches. The CDR3 runs 15 residues. Germline V gives CDR1 LNHDA, CDR2 SQIVND (reference sequence). This CDR3 reads CASSISAGGVDTQYF. The CDR3 DNA follows: TGTGCCAGTAGTATTTCCGCGGGAGGGGTAGATACGCAGTATTTT.